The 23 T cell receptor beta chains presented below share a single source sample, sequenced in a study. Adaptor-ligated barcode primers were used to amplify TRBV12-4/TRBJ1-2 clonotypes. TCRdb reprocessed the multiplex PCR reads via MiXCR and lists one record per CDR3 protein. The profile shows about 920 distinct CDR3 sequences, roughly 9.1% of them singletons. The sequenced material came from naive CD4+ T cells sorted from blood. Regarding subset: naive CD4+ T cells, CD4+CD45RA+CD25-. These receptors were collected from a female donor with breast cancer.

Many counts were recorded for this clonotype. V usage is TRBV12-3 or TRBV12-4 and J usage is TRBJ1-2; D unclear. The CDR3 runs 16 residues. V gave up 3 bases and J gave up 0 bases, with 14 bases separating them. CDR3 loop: CASSLGRRSSNYGYTF. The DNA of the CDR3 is TGTGCCAGCAGTTTGGGCAGGCGAAGCTCTAACTATGGCTACACCTTC.

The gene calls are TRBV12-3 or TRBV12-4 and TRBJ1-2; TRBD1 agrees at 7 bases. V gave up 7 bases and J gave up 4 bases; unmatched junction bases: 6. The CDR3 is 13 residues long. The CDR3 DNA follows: TGTGCCAGCACCGAACAGGGGAGCTATGGCTACACCTTC. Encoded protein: CASTEQGSYGYTF.

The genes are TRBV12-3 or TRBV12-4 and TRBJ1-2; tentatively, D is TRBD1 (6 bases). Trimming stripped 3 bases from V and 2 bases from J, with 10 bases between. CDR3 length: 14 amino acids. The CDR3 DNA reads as TGTGCCAGCAGTTTGCAGGGGATAAACTATGGCTACACCTTC. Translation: CASSLQGINYGYTF.

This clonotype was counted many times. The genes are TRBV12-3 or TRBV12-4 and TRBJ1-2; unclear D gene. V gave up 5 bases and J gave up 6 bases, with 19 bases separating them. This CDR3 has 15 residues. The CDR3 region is CASSLRRRDINGYTF. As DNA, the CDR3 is TGTGCCAGCAGTCTCCGACGGAGGGATATTAATGGCTACACCTTC.

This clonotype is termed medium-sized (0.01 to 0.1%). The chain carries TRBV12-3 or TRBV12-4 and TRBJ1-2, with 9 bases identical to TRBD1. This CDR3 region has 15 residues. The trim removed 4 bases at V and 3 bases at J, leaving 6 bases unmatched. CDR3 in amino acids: CASSSGQGTYYGYTF. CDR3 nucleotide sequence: TGTGCCAGCAGTTCCGGACAGGGGACTTACTATGGCTACACCTTC.

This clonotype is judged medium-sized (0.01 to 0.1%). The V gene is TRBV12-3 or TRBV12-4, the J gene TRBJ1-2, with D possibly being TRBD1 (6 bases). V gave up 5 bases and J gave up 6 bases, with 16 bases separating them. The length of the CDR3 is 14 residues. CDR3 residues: CASSATQGEDGYTF. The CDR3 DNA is TGTGCCAGCAGTGCTACACAGGGTGAGGATGGCTACACCTTC.

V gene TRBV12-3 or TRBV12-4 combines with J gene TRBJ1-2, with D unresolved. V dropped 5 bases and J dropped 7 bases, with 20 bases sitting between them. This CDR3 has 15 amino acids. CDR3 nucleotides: TGTGCCAGCAGTCCGGCGGGTCGATCCTCAAGTGGCTACACCTTC. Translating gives CASSPAGRSSSGYTF.

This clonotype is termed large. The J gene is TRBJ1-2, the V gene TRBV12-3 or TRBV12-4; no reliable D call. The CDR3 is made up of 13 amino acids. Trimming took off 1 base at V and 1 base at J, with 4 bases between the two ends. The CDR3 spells CASSLGINYGYTF. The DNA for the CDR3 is TGTGCCAGCAGTTTAGGCATTAACTATGGCTACACCTTC.

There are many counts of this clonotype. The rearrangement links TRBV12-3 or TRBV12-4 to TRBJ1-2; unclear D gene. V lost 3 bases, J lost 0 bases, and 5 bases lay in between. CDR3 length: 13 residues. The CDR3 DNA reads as TGTGCCAGCAGTTTGCGGTCTAACTATGGCTACACCTTC. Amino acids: CASSLRSNYGYTF.

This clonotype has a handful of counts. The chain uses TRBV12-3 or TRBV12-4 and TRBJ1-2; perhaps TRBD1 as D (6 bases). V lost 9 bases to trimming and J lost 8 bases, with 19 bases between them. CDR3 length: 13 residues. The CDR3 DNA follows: TGTGCCAGTGGGACACCCAAAGAACGCGGCTACACCTTC. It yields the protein CASGTPKERGYTF.

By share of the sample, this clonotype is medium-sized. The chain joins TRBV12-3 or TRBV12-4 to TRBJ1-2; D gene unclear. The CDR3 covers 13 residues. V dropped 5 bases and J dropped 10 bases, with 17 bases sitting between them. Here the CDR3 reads CASSPDRVVSYTF. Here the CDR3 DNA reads TGTGCCAGCAGTCCTGACCGAGTAGTGTCCTACACCTTC.

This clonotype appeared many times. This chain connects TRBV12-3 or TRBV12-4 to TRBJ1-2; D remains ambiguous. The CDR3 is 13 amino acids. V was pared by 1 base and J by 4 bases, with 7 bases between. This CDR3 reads CASSLGPSYGYTF. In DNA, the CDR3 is TGTGCCAGCAGTTTAGGGCCGAGCTATGGCTACACCTTC.

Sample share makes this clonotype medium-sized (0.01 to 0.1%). DNA for the CDR3: TGTGCCAGCAGTTCCAGGGGCTATTACACCTTC. It specifies CASSSRGYYTF. This chain links TRBV12-3 or TRBV12-4 with TRBJ1-2; a possible D gene is TRBD1 (6 bases). The ends were cut back, 4 bases at V and 11 bases at J, with 11 bases in the middle. The CDR3 consists of 11 residues.

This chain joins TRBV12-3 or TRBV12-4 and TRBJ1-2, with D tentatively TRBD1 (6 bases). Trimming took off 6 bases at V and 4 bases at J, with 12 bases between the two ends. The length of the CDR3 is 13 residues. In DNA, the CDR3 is TGTGCCAGCAGGCCCGACAGGAGCTATGGCTACACCTTC. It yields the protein CASRPDRSYGYTF.

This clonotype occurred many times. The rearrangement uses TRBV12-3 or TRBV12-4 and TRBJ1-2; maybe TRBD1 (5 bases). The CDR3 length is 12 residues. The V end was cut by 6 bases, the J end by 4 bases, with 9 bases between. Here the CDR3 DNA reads TGTGCCAGCAGCTGGACAACCTATGGCTACACCTTC. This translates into CASSWTTYGYTF.

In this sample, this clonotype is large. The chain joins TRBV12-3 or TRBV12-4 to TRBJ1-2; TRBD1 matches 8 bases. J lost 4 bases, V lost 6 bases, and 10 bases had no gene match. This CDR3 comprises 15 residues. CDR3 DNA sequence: TGTGCCAGCAGACGGGGAGACAGGGGCCTCTATGGCTACACCTTC. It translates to CASRRGDRGLYGYTF.

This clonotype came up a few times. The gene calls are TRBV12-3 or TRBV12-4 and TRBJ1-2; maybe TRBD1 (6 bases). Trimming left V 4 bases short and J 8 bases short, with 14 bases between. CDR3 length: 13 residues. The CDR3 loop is CASSYTGQEGYTF. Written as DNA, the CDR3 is TGTGCCAGCAGTTATACAGGGCAGGAGGGCTACACCTTC.

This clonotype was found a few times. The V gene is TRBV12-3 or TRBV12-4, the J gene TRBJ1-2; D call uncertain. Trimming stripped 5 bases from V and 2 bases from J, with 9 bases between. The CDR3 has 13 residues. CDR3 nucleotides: TGTGCCAGCAGTCCGGACCAAAACTATGGCTACACCTTC. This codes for CASSPDQNYGYTF.

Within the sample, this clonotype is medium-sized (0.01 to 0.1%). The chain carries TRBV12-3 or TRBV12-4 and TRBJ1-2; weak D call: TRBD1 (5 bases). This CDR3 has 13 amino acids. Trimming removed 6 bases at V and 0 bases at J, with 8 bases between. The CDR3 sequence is CASSGRANYGYTF. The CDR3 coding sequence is TGTGCCAGCAGCGGCAGGGCTAACTATGGCTACACCTTC.

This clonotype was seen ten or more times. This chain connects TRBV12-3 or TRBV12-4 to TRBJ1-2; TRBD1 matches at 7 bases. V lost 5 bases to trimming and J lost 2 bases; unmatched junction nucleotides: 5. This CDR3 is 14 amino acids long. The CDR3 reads CASSRYRGNYGYTF. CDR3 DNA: TGTGCCAGCAGTCGATACAGGGGCAACTATGGCTACACCTTC.

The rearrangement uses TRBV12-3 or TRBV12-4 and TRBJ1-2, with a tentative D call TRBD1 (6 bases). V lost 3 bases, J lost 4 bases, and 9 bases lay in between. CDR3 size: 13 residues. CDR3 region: CASSLSRGYGYTF. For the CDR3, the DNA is TGTGCCAGCAGTTTGAGCAGGGGCTATGGCTACACCTTC.

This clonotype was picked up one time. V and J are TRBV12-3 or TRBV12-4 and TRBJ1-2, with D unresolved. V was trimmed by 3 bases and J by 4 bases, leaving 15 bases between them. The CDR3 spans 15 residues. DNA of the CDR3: TGTGCCAGCAGTTTTATCCCCACCAGTTTCTATGGCTACACCTTC. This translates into CASSFIPTSFYGYTF.

The CDR3 DNA sequence: TGTGCCAGCAGTTTTGGGAGGGGAGGCTATGGCTACACCTTC. Translated: CASSFGRGGYGYTF. The rearrangement uses TRBV12-3 or TRBV12-4 and TRBJ1-2; D perhaps matches TRBD1 (5 bases). The CDR3 is 14 amino acids. Trimming pared 3 bases from V and 4 bases from J, leaving 12 bases between.